This T cell receptor (beta chain) was recovered during a study of neurological immune-mediated disorders. TCRdb reanalysed the 5' RACE reads using MiXCR and keeps one entry per CDR3 protein. The sample includes about 59,000 distinct CDR3 sequences, 24% of them seen just once. V lost 3 bases and J lost 5, with 4 bases in between. The CDR3 length is 12 residues. Germline V gene sequence: CDR1 LNHDA, CDR2 SQIVND (reference sequence). This clonotype was counted ten times or more. Time point indicated: technical triplicate 2. The unsorted libraries were generated from a total of 2 million PBMCs, which had been stored in RNAlater at -80 C.

The sequencing input was PBMCs. This chain links TRBV19 with TRBJ2-2; no clear D gene. The TCR comes from a man in his sixties with HTLV-1-associated myelopathy (HAM/TSP). CDR3 coding DNA: TGTGCCAGTAGTATGGGGACCGGGGAGCTGTTTTTT. Its translation is CASSMGTGELFF.